This T cell receptor (beta chain) came from a study of blood T cell repertoires in COVID-19. About the research overall: COVID-19 samples collected from the United States, Italy and Spain covered acute and convalescent phases.

Clinical histories supplied by participants themselves formed the basis of cohort assignment. During the 2 weeks before they entered the study, exposed participants had met someone with a PCR-confirmed or clinician-diagnosed COVID-19 case. In the original workflow: Nucleated cell counts were estimated from reference gene primer amplification. Assay: immunoSEQ multiplex PCR; the TCRdb copy retains only in-frame clones and omits some. V, J and clone size reflect that table, while D and trimming were determined from the DNA. The repertoire holds some 300,000 clones, with just under 90% as singletons. J was trimmed by 0 bases and V by 4 bases; bases with no gene match: 4. Germline loops: CDR1 SGHNT, CDR2 YYREEE (reference sequence). This CDR3 spans 15 amino acids.

Sample: PBMCs or T cells enriched from blood (not recorded which). The chain carries TRBV5-4 and TRBJ2-5; TRBD2 matches at 9 bases. The clonotype originates from a woman between 50 and 59 years old who had been exposed to COVID-19. CDR3 nucleotide sequence: TGTGCCAGCAGCACCGGACTAGCGAACCAAGAGACCCAGTACTTC. This codes for CASSTGLANQETQYF.